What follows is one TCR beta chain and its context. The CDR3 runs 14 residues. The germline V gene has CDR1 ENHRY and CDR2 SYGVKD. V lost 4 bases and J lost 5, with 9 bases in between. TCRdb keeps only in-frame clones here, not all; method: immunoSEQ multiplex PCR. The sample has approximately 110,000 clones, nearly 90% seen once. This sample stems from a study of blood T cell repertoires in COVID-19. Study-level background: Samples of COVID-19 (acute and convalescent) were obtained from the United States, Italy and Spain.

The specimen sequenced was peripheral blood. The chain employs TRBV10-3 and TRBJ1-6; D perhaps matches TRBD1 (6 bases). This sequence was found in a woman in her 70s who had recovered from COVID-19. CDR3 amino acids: CAISAAGDNSPLHF. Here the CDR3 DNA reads TGTGCCATCAGTGCAGCAGGGGATAATTCACCCCTCCACTTT.